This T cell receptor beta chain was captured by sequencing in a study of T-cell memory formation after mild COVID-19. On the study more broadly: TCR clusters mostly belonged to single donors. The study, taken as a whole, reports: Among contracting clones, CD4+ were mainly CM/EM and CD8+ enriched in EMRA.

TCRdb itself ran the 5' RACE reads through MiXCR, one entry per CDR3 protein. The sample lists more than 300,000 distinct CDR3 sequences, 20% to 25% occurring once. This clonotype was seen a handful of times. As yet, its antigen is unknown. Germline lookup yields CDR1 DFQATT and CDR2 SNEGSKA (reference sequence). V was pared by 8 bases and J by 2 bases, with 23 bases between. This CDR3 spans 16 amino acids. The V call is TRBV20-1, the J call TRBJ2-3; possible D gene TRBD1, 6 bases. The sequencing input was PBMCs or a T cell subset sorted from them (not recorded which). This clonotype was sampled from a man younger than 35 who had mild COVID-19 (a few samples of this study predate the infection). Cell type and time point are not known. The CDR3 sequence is CSPRGTIASVTDTQYF. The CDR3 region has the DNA TGCAGTCCCAGGGGTACAATAGCGTCGGTCACAGATACGCAGTATTTT.